Below are 25 T cell receptor beta chains sequenced from a single sample in a study of cytomegalovirus exposure and HLA in healthy donors. Primers included in the PCR were 60 Vbeta and 13 Jbeta primers. Using immunoSEQ multiplex PCR, the repertoire was profiled, and TCRdb retains in-frame clones only, with some absent. The profile shows around 130,000 clones, under 90% of them singletons. Material for sequencing was PBMCs. The receptors shown here come from a man between 18 and 29 years old in good health and CMV-seronegative.

The chain joins TRBV6-1 to TRBJ2-5, with a possible D match to TRBD1 (7 bases). Germline V gene data show CDR1 as MNHNS and CDR2 as SASEGT. V was clipped by 5 bases and J by 2 bases, with 15 bases between them. There are 15 residues in the CDR3. The CDR3 region has the DNA TGTGCCAGCAGTTCCACTCAGGGGGGACAAGAGACCCAGTACTTC. Protein product: CASSSTQGGQETQYF.

This chain joins TRBV2 and TRBJ2-5; 10 bases line up with TRBD1. V lost 1 base, J lost 5 bases, and 4 bases stayed unmatched. Germline V gives CDR1 SNHLY, CDR2 FYNNEI. The CDR3 is made up of 15 amino acids. As DNA, the CDR3 is TGTGCCAGCAGTGAAGGACAGGGGGCTTATGAGACCCAGTACTTC. Translated: CASSEGQGAYETQYF.

V gene TRBV5-1 combines with J gene TRBJ1-2; D is unclear. CDR1 is SGHRS and CDR2 is YFSETQ in the germline V gene. The CDR3 contains 13 residues. V lost 0 bases to trimming and J lost 1 base, with 4 bases between them. CDR3 bases: TGCGCCAGCAGCTTGGCCCGTAACTATGGCTACACCTTC. Its protein is CASSLARNYGYTF.

The chain couples TRBV6-6 to TRBJ1-1; tentative D call: TRBD1 (6 bases). The CDR3 length is 15 residues. V dropped 2 bases and J dropped 5 bases, with 15 bases sitting between them. CDR1 MNHNY and CDR2 SVGAGI come from the germline V gene (reference sequence). The CDR3 reads CASSYAEQGRTEAFF. CDR3 nucleotides: TGTGCCAGCAGTTACGCCGAACAGGGCAGGACTGAAGCTTTCTTT.

The chain links TRBV28 to TRBJ2-1; 8 bases match TRBD2. The germline V gene has CDR1 MDHEN and CDR2 SYDVKM. Trimming cost V 6 bases and J 0 bases; bases outside gene matches: 4. CDR3 length equals 15 residues. The CDR3 spells CASSPSGGSYNEQFF. CDR3 DNA: TGTGCCAGCAGCCCCAGCGGGGGCTCCTACAATGAGCAGTTCTTC.

The rearrangement uses TRBV12-5 and TRBJ1-4; D is undetermined. V was trimmed by 11 bases and J by 4 bases, leaving 11 bases between them. CDR3 length: 12 residues. The germline V gene has CDR1 LGHNT and CDR2 FRNRAP. The CDR3 reads CAVGGVNEKLFF. CDR3 bases: TGTGCTGTCGGCGGGGTTAATGAAAAACTGTTTTTT.

This clone was recorded a few times. The CDR3 protein is CASSQDISRWHTEAFF. CDR3 nucleotides: TGCGCCAGCAGCCAAGATATCTCCAGGTGGCACACTGAAGCTTTCTTT. V is TRBV4-1 and J is TRBJ1-1; D unresolved. Germline CDR1 is MGHRA and CDR2 is YSYEKL. V dropped 0 bases and J dropped 3 bases, with 14 bases sitting between them. This CDR3 has 16 residues.

Notes on this clone: Its ends do not fully match the called genes, so a read error is possible. The chain has TRBV15 and TRBJ2-7; 9 bases match TRBD1. CDR3 length: 15 residues. Germline lookup yields CDR1 LNHNV and CDR2 YYDKDF (reference sequence). CDR3 DNA sequence: TGTGCCACAAGCACCGGGACAGGGTTCTCCTACGAGCAGTACTTC. Translating gives CATSTGTGFSYEQYF. Looking up the rest from reference TRBV15 and TRBJ2-7 gives the full variable domain: DAMVIQNPRYQVTQFGKPVTLSCSQTLNHNVMYWYQQKSSQAPKLLFHYYDKDFNNEADTPDNFQSRRPNTSFCFLDIRSPGLGDTAMYLCATSTGTGFSYEQYFGPGTRLTVT.

This chain uses TRBV14 with TRBJ1-3; a weak D match, TRBD1 (5 bases). Germline CDR1 reads SGHDN; CDR2 reads FVKESK. V gave up 0 bases and J gave up 2 bases, with 11 bases separating them. The CDR3 consists of 16 residues. CDR3: CASSQDRQGTGNTIYF. CDR3 bases: TGTGCCAGCAGCCAAGATCGGCAGGGAACTGGAAACACCATATATTTT.

The rearrangement links TRBV7-2 to TRBJ1-1; 8 nucleotides align to TRBD1. Germline CDR1 is SGHTA and CDR2 is FQGNSA. The J segment lost 7 bases and the V segment lost 2 bases, leaving 6 bases of the junction unmatched. The length of the CDR3 is 14 residues. CDR3: CASSLTARGREAFF. CDR3 DNA sequence: TGTGCCAGCAGCTTAACAGCCAGGGGGCGTGAAGCTTTCTTT.

This chain links TRBV5-1 with TRBJ2-7; 8 bases agree with TRBD2. The CDR3 contains 16 residues. After removal of 4 bases from V and 0 bases from J, the junction contained 9 bases not matched to a gene. Germline CDR1 reads SGHRS; CDR2 reads YFSETQ. This CDR3 reads CASSPIAGGGSYEQYF. CDR3 DNA: TGCGCCAGCAGCCCCATCGCGGGAGGCGGCTCCTACGAGCAGTACTTC.

The J gene is TRBJ2-7, the V gene TRBV4-2, with TRBD1 matching over 11 bases. V shed 0 bases, J shed 4 bases, and the junction held 8 bases outside the gene matches. Germline loops: CDR1 LGHNA, CDR2 YNFKEQ. The CDR3 runs to 17 residues. The DNA for the CDR3 is TGTGCCAGCAGCCAAGATTCCGAAGGGACAGGGGGATACGAGCAGTACTTC. Amino acids: CASSQDSEGTGGYEQYF.

The table lists this clone with a few counts. The DNA for the CDR3 is TGTGCCAGCAGTGCCGGGACTAGCGGCACAGATACGCAGTATTTT. This codes for CASSAGTSGTDTQYF. The V and J genes are TRBV6-4 and TRBJ2-3; 10 positions agree with TRBD2. CDR1 is MRHNA, CDR2 SNTAGT, per germline. V shed 4 bases, J shed 1 base, and the junction held 2 bases outside the gene matches. The CDR3 spans 15 residues.

The chain is built from TRBV19 and TRBJ1-5, with 7 bases fitting TRBD1. The CDR3 is 13 residues long. Germline values: CDR1 LNHDA, CDR2 SQIVND (reference sequence). V was pared by 7 bases and J by 11 bases, with 11 bases of the junction left unmatched. CDR3 in DNA: TGTGCCAGTACCCCGGACAGGAATCGAGCCCAGCATTTT. Protein product: CASTPDRNRAQHF.

This rearrangement joins TRBV29-1 to TRBJ2-1; D remains unclear. CDR1 SQVTM and CDR2 ANQGSEA come from the germline V gene. V lost 6 bases and J lost 0, with 15 bases in between. The CDR3 spans 15 residues. The chain's CDR3 is CSVSRPSSSYNEQFF. The CDR3 nucleotides read TGCAGCGTCTCACGCCCATCTAGCTCCTACAATGAGCAGTTCTTC.

J is TRBJ1-5 and V is TRBV9; unclear D gene. CDR1 and CDR2 from the germline V gene are SGDLS and YYNGEE. The CDR3 extends over 15 amino acids. V was clipped by 0 bases and J by 0 bases, with 7 bases between them. The DNA for the CDR3 is TGTGCCAGCAGCGTAGCAGCAGGTAGCAATCAGCCCCAGCATTTT. Amino acid sequence: CASSVAAGSNQPQHF.

The gene calls are TRBV6-1 and TRBJ1-2; D not certain. Germline V lookup: CDR1 MNHNS, CDR2 SASEGT. V dropped 3 bases and J dropped 1 base, with 9 bases sitting between them. This CDR3 is built from 14 residues. The CDR3 region is CASSDPAGNYGYTF. The CDR3 coding sequence is TGTGCCAGCAGTGACCCGGCGGGTAACTATGGCTACACCTTC.

The J gene is TRBJ1-2, the V gene TRBV13, with 7 positions matching TRBD1. The CDR3 contains 16 residues. Germline assignment: CDR1 PRHDT and CDR2 FYEKMQ (reference sequence). Germline trimming cut 6 bases from V and 5 bases from J; bases unmatched to any gene: 15. The CDR3 protein is CASSNVEVGTAYGYTF. CDR3 nucleotide sequence: TGTGCCAGCAGTAACGTCGAAGTTGGGACAGCGTATGGCTACACCTTC.

V is TRBV2 and J is TRBJ1-4; 10 bases agree with TRBD1. The V gene end was trimmed by 7 bases and the J gene end by 8 bases; junction bases not matched to a gene: 7. Germline values: CDR1 SNHLY, CDR2 FYNNEI. The length of the CDR3 is 14 residues. The CDR3 here is CASMKDRGVEKLFF. CDR3 nucleotides: TGTGCCAGCATGAAGGACAGGGGGGTAGAAAAACTGTTTTTT. Full variable domain (rest looked up from reference TRBV2 and TRBJ1-4): EPEVTQTPSHQVTQMGQEVILRCVPISNHLYFYWYRQILGQKVEFLVSFYNNEISEKSEIFDDQFSVERPDGSNFTLKIRSTKLEDSAMYFCASMKDRGVEKLFFGSGTQLSVL.

The V gene is TRBV27, the J gene TRBJ2-7, with 8 bases that match TRBD1. There are 16 residues in the CDR3. Germline V gives CDR1 MNHEY, CDR2 SMNVEV (reference sequence). The J segment lost 3 bases and the V segment lost 4 bases, leaving 11 bases of the junction unmatched. The CDR3 here is CASSSLPRTGSYEQYF. The CDR3 nucleotides are TGTGCCAGCAGTTCCCTCCCCCGGACAGGGAGCTACGAGCAGTACTTC.

The chain joins TRBV9 to TRBJ1-2; TRBD1 agrees at 9 bases. J was trimmed by 4 bases and V by 4 bases; bases with no gene match: 14. Germline values: CDR1 SGDLS, CDR2 YYNGEE. CDR3 length equals 17 residues. As DNA, the CDR3 is TGTGCCAGCAGCTACGATGGGGGGACAGGGCGACTCTATGGCTACACCTTC. It specifies CASSYDGGTGRLYGYTF. Full variable domain (remainder filled in from reference TRBV9 and TRBJ1-2): DSGVTQTPKHLITATGQRVTLRCSPRSGDLSVYWYQQSLDQGLQFLIQYYNGEERAKGNILERFSAQQFPDLHSELNLSSLELGDSALYFCASSYDGGTGRLYGYTFGSGTRLTVV.

This clone was observed a handful of times. V and J are TRBV15 and TRBJ2-6, with TRBD1 identical over 7 bases. With V trimmed by 3 bases and J by 2 bases, 1 base remained unmatched. Looked up from germline, CDR1 is LNHNV and CDR2 is YYDKDF (reference sequence). CDR3 length: 15 residues. The CDR3: CATSSDRAGANVLTF. CDR3 nucleotide sequence: TGTGCCACCAGCAGCGACAGGGCTGGGGCCAACGTCCTGACTTTC.

This clone was detected only once. The rearrangement joins TRBV27 to TRBJ1-1; a possible D gene is TRBD1 (5 bases). The length of the CDR3 is 14 residues. Germline assignment: CDR1 MNHEY and CDR2 SMNVEV (reference sequence). V was clipped by 5 bases and J by 1 base, with 11 bases between them. The DNA for the CDR3 is TGTGCCAGCAGTGCCAGGGTGGGGAACACTGAAGCTTTCTTT. The encoded protein is CASSARVGNTEAFF.

The genes are TRBV29-1 and TRBJ2-7, with 7 positions matching TRBD2. Trimming at V came to 8 bases and at J to 1 base, leaving 8 bases not matched to a gene. The CDR3 runs to 13 residues. From germline, CDR1 is SQVTM and CDR2 ANQGSEA. CDR3 in DNA: TGCAGCTCCAGGGAGGGTACATCCTACGAGCAGTACTTC. It translates to CSSREGTSYEQYF.

This chain joins TRBV6-5 and TRBJ1-2, with D uncertain. V was cut by 6 bases and J by 2 bases, with 13 bases left in between. CDR1 MNHEY and CDR2 SVGAGI come from the germline V gene. CDR3 length: 14 amino acids. The CDR3 nucleotides read TGTGCCAGCAGCAATAGTTGGGAGAACTATGGCTACACCTTC. It translates to CASSNSWENYGYTF.